This T cell receptor beta chain was sequenced for a study of blood T cell repertoires in COVID-19. Overall study: Researchers got acute and convalescent COVID-19 samples from the United States, Italy and Spain.

V lost 7 bases, J lost 0 bases, and 10 bases lay in between. CDR3 length: 15 amino acids. Germline V lookup: CDR1 MNHEY, CDR2 SVGAGI. How the authors handled the data: The authors estimated nucleated cell counts from reference gene primer amplification. The protocol was immunoSEQ multiplex PCR, while the TCRdb copy is restricted to in-frame clones and leaves out a portion. Clone size and the V and J calls come from that table; the DNA yielded D and trimming. The table has 250,000 to 400,000 clones, 90% seen once. Each participant's cohort was designated according to participant-reported clinical history.

This TCR derives from a man in his sixties who had recovered from COVID-19. The sequenced material came from PBMCs or T cells enriched from blood (not recorded which). The chain has TRBV6-5 and TRBJ2-6, with D possibly matching TRBD2 (5 bases). The CDR3 loop is CASTPAGSGANVLTF. Here the CDR3 DNA reads TGTGCCAGCACCCCCGCGGGCTCTGGGGCCAACGTCCTGACTTTC.